This T cell receptor (beta chain) was captured in a study of follicular helper T cells after annual influenza vaccination. Trimming took 3 bases from V and 7 from J; bases not matched to a gene: 8. In germline, CDR1 is MNHNY, CDR2 SVGAGI (reference sequence). The CDR3 runs to 14 residues. This table comes from immunoSEQ multiplex PCR, and its TCRdb copy is limited to in-frame clones, with some not included. The table shows 3,500 to 5,500 clones, with 82% occurring only once. The time point was: 2015-2016 season, pre-vaccination. Sequencing was performed on CXCR5+ CD38- circulating T follicular helper cells from blood, taken on the day of influenza vaccination. Subset indicated: circulating Tfh, non-naive CD4+CXCR5+PD-1+ (ICOS+CD38+ or ICOS-CD38-). The sequence came from an adult who received the influenza vaccine. V gene TRBV6-6 combines with J gene TRBJ1-2; 7 bases are a match to TRBD1. CDR3 bases: TGTGCCAGCAGTTATACAGGGGATAGGGGTGGCTACACCTTC. Translation gives CASSYTGDRGGYTF.